Ten or more counts support the clone carrying this T cell receptor (beta chain). Its antigen is undetermined. The source of the sample is a study of T cells in Graves' hyperthyroidism and ophthalmopathy. Across the whole study: Peripheral blood was acquired at first diagnosis, ahead of any therapy whatsoever. Overall study results and limits: Most thyroid clonotypes that were expanded above 0.001 also turned up in blood. Stable hyperthyroidism was separated from ophthalmopathy by a model based on 13 V-J features. For ophthalmopathy, model prediction preceded onset by a median 6.5 months.

Trimming cost V 7 bases and J 0 bases, with 10 bases left between them. Germline V gene sequence: CDR1 ENHRY, CDR2 SYGVKD. CDR3 size: 13 residues. RNA transcripts gave rise to amplified TCR beta CDR3 regions. The TCR CDR3 was amplified in a first-round RT-PCR using the HTBI primer set. TCRdb redid the calling of the multiplex PCR reads with MiXCR, one entry per CDR3 protein. The sample has approximately 610,000 distinct CDR3 sequences, under 15% seen once. The receptor was isolated from a woman aged 35 to 49 with Graves' ophthalmopathy. The chain couples TRBV10-3 to TRBJ2-7; D perhaps matches TRBD2 (5 bases). Sequences were obtained from blood. Here the CDR3 DNA reads TGTGCCATCAAGCGGTCAGACTCCTACGAGCAGTACTTC. It is translated as CAIKRSDSYEQYF.